The source of this T cell receptor beta chain is a study of blood T cell repertoires in COVID-19. The germline V gene encodes CDR1 SGHNT and CDR2 YYREEE (reference sequence). V was shortened by 4 bases and J by 2 bases, with 9 bases between the two germline ends. The CDR3 runs 13 residues. Produced via immunoSEQ multiplex PCR; TCRdb's table is partial and in-frame only. The table includes 190,000 or so clones, more than 75% detected once. This sequence originates from a woman younger than 30 who had recovered from COVID-19. This chain connects TRBV5-4 to TRBJ2-5; maybe TRBD2 (5 bases). Material: peripheral blood. CDR3 in amino acids: CASSRTSQETQYF. CDR3 nucleotide sequence: TGTGCCAGCAGCCGAACTAGTCAAGAGACCCAGTACTTC.